This is a list of T cell receptor beta chains from one sample in a study of T cells after yellow fever vaccination. TCRdb itself ran the 5' RACE reads through MiXCR, one entry per CDR3 protein. The table has 170,000 or so distinct CDR3 sequences, approximately 6.2% seen once; the top ten hold about 2.8%. This sample comprised CD4+ T cells sorted from PBMCs, obtained on the day of the first yellow fever vaccination. These receptors all stem from a man between 18 and 29 years old who received the YFV17D yellow fever vaccine. The CDR3 runs from the conserved cysteine through the conserved F or W. A D gene is named only where the DNA matches it firmly. Clone size is given for some rows only: seen once, a few or many times, or a class if the clone is expanded.

size,D,J,V,CDR3,DNA
few,TRBD2,TRBJ2-3,TRBV5-1,CASSLEPSGGSDTQYF,TGCGCCAGCAGCTTGGAGCCTAGCGGGGGCTCAGATACGCAGTATTTT
many,.,TRBJ2-1,TRBV4-1,CASSQVFRRGYNEQFF,TGCGCCAGCAGCCAAGTCTTTAGAAGGGGCTACAATGAGCAGTTCTTC
many,.,TRBJ2-1,TRBV5-1,CASNPGPDFYNEQFF,TGCGCCAGCAACCCGGGCCCAGACTTCTACAATGAGCAGTTCTTC
many,.,TRBJ2-7,TRBV7-2,CASSRDSVVLYEQYF,TGTGCCAGCAGCCGCGACTCGGTAGTCCTCTACGAGCAGTACTTC
few,TRBD2,TRBJ2-1,TRBV20-1,CSAKGLASYNEQFF,TGCAGTGCTAAAGGACTAGCCTCCTACAATGAGCAGTTCTTC
.,.,TRBJ2-3,TRBV6-2/TRBV6-3,CASSYPKDTQYF,TGTGCCAGCAGTTACCCCAAGGATACGCAGTATTTT
many,.,TRBJ2-3,TRBV6-2/TRBV6-3,CASSYRSTDTQYF,TGTGCCAGCAGTTACCGCAGCACAGATACGCAGTATTTT
few,.,TRBJ1-1,TRBV29-1,CSVDRAYTEAFF,TGCAGCGTTGACAGGGCCTACACTGAAGCTTTCTTT
few,.,TRBJ2-1,TRBV4-3,CASSQDLSPALGGSYNEQFF,TGCGCCAGCAGCCAAGATCTATCCCCCGCCTTGGGGGGCTCCTACAATGAGCAGTTCTTC
.,.,TRBJ2-3,TRBV12-3/TRBV12-4,CASTRGTDTQYF,TGTGCCAGCACCAGAGGGACAGATACGCAGTATTTT
few,TRBD1,TRBJ2-5,TRBV6-2/TRBV6-3,CASSYAGQGEETQYF,TGTGCCAGCAGTTACGCGGGACAGGGGGAAGAGACCCAGTACTTC
many,TRBD2,TRBJ2-1,TRBV7-9,CASSVGLAVYNEQFF,TGTGCCAGCAGCGTGGGACTAGCGGTATACAATGAGCAGTTCTTC
many,.,TRBJ1-1,TRBV12-3/TRBV12-4,CASISGAEAFF,TGTGCCAGCATTTCGGGCGCTGAAGCTTTCTTT
few,TRBD2,TRBJ2-3,TRBV6-5,CASSYPRLAGAAWTDTQYF,TGTGCCAGCAGTTACCCCCGGCTAGCGGGGGCAGCTTGGACAGATACGCAGTATTTT
many,TRBD1,TRBJ1-1,TRBV6-2/TRBV6-3,CASRGTGDIEAFF,TGTGCCAGCAGGGGGACAGGGGACATTGAAGCTTTCTTT
.,.,TRBJ2-2,TRBV29-1,CSVTNSGELFF,TGCAGCGTCACAAACTCCGGGGAGCTGTTTTTT
many,TRBD1,TRBJ1-4,TRBV3-1,CASSQQTGTAFF,TGTGCCAGCAGCCAACAAACAGGGACAGCCTTCTTT
.,.,TRBJ1-4,TRBV5-8,CASSLGYSGTNEKLFF,TGTGCCAGCAGCTTGGGGTACTCGGGAACTAATGAAAAACTGTTTTTT
many,TRBD1,TRBJ2-5,TRBV18,CASLGQGETQYF,TGTGCCAGCTTGGGACAGGGAGAGACCCAGTACTTC
few,.,TRBJ1-3,TRBV28,CASSSEGGGNTIYF,TGTGCCAGCAGTTCAGAGGGGGGGGGAAACACCATATATTTT
many,TRBD1,TRBJ2-7,TRBV7-2,CASSMDRILEQYF,TGTGCCAGCAGCATGGACAGGATCCTCGAGCAGTACTTC
many,.,TRBJ2-4,TRBV28,CASKGARIQYF,TGTGCCAGCAAAGGGGCCCGCATTCAGTACTTC
few,.,TRBJ1-1,TRBV6-1,CASSEYRTVTEAFF,TGTGCCAGCAGTGAATACCGTACGGTCACTGAAGCTTTCTTT
.,.,TRBJ2-5,TRBV20-1,CSARDTSGTPWETQYF,TGCAGTGCTAGAGATACCTCCGGGACACCGTGGGAGACCCAGTACTTC
few,.,TRBJ1-5,TRBV6-5,CASSPSQGWLVGNQPQHF,TGTGCCAGCAGCCCCTCGCAGGGATGGTTGGTCGGCAATCAGCCCCAGCATTTT
many,.,TRBJ2-5,TRBV5-6,CASSSVVAGETQYF,TGTGCCAGCAGCTCCGTCGTTGCGGGGGAGACCCAGTACTTC
many,.,TRBJ2-3,TRBV10-3,CALPDLLDTQYF,TGTGCCCTCCCTGACCTGCTAGATACGCAGTATTTT
.,TRBD1,TRBJ1-5,TRBV7-2,CASSGQGNSNQPQHF,TGTGCCAGCAGCGGACAGGGAAATAGCAATCAGCCCCAGCATTTT
many,TRBD1,TRBJ2-7,TRBV30,CAWTRIGTGSYEQYF,TGTGCCTGGACCCGCATTGGGACAGGGAGTTACGAGCAGTACTTC
many,.,TRBJ2-5,TRBV4-1,CASSRRNGGTGRETQYF,TGCGCCAGCAGCCGACGTAATGGAGGCACAGGGAGGGAGACCCAGTACTTC
many,.,TRBJ1-2,TRBV6-5,CASSYSPLLGYGYTF,TGTGCCAGCAGTTACTCACCCCTTCTTGGGTATGGCTACACCTTC
.,TRBD1,TRBJ2-3,TRBV7-9,CASSSGQFTDTQYF,TGTGCCAGCAGCTCGGGACAGTTCACAGATACGCAGTATTTT
.,TRBD2,TRBJ2-6,TRBV18,CASSLAGARPGANVLTF,TGTGCCAGCTCCTTAGCGGGGGCGCGACCCGGGGCCAACGTCCTGACTTTC
few,TRBD1,TRBJ1-5,TRBV29-1,CSVGEQGALNQPQHF,TGCAGCGTTGGGGAACAGGGGGCCCTCAATCAGCCCCAGCATTTT
few,.,TRBJ2-2,TRBV5-5,CASSSGQNTGELFF,TGTGCCAGCAGCTCGGGACAGAACACCGGGGAGCTGTTTTTT
many,TRBD2,TRBJ2-3,TRBV5-1,CASSLGSGAAPDTQYF,TGCGCCAGCAGCTTGGGTAGCGGGGCGGCGCCAGATACGCAGTATTTT
many,.,TRBJ2-4,TRBV7-2,CASGTGGAKNIQYF,TGTGCCAGCGGGACCGGGGGAGCCAAAAACATTCAGTACTTC
.,TRBD1,TRBJ1-2,TRBV7-2,CASSSQGQIYGYTF,TGTGCCAGCAGCTCACAGGGACAGATCTATGGCTACACCTTC
.,TRBD2,TRBJ2-1,TRBV4-2,CASSQVHSGGYVEQFF,TGTGCCAGCAGCCAAGTCCATAGCGGGGGGTATGTTGAGCAGTTCTTC
.,.,TRBJ2-1,TRBV7-2,CASSSPRGSYNEQFF,TGTGCCAGCAGCTCTCCCCGGGGCTCCTACAATGAGCAGTTCTTC
many,.,TRBJ2-2,TRBV6-2/TRBV6-3,CASREPGTDTGELFF,TGTGCCAGCAGAGAGCCCGGGACGGACACCGGGGAGCTGTTTTTT
few,.,TRBJ1-2,TRBV27,CASSSWDTANYGYTF,TGTGCCAGCAGTTCATGGGACACCGCTAACTATGGCTACACCTTC
.,.,TRBJ2-5,TRBV18,CASSLMEEFYQETQYF,TGTGCCAGCTCACTCATGGAGGAGTTTTACCAAGAGACCCAGTACTTC
.,TRBD2,TRBJ2-1,TRBV20-1,CSALGLADNEQFF,TGCAGTGCGTTGGGACTAGCTGACAATGAGCAGTTCTTC
many,.,TRBJ1-5,TRBV12-3/TRBV12-4,CASSLEGENQPQHF,TGTGCCAGCAGTTTAGAGGGGGAGAATCAGCCCCAGCATTTT
few,.,TRBJ1-6,TRBV27,CASSSSGNNYNSPLHF,TGTGCCAGCAGTTCTTCAGGGAATAACTATAATTCACCCCTCCACTTT
few,.,TRBJ1-2,TRBV6-2/TRBV6-3,CASSSRAQNYGYTF,TGTGCCAGCAGTTCCCGAGCCCAAAACTATGGCTACACCTTC
many,TRBD2,TRBJ2-1,TRBV4-1,CASSRGGLAALGNEQFF,TGCGCCAGCAGCCGAGGGGGACTAGCGGCCCTAGGTAATGAGCAGTTCTTC
many,.,TRBJ1-1,TRBV5-1,CASSLDRMNTEAFF,TGCGCCAGCAGCTTAGACAGAATGAACACTGAAGCTTTCTTT
many,.,TRBJ1-2,TRBV5-1,CASSSREDPLYGYTF,TGCGCCAGCAGCTCGCGGGAAGATCCGCTCTATGGCTACACCTTC
few,.,TRBJ2-3,TRBV28,CASSHPLARSTDTQYF,TGTGCCAGCAGTCACCCTCTAGCACGAAGCACAGATACGCAGTATTTT
.,.,TRBJ2-5,TRBV5-4,CASNLGGSGRSETQYF,TGTGCCAGCAACTTGGGTGGGTCTGGCAGAAGCGAGACCCAGTACTTC
many,.,TRBJ2-4,TRBV18,CASSPDGAKNIQYF,TGTGCCAGCTCACCTGATGGGGCCAAAAACATTCAGTACTTC